This T cell receptor (beta chain) was identified during a study of blood T cell repertoires in COVID-19. Study overall: COVID-19 samples collected from the United States, Italy and Spain covered acute and convalescent phases.

As processed by the authors: Reference gene primer amplification in the assay estimated nucleated cell counts. Data came from immunoSEQ multiplex PCR; TCRdb stores just in-frame clones and leaves some out. That table is the source of V, J and clone size, and D and trimming were worked out from the DNA. The table records some 350,000 clones, 90% of them present only once. The CDR3 is 16 residues long. V was pared by 4 bases and J by 0 bases, with 14 bases between. The germline CDR1 and CDR2 sequences are SGHTA and FQGNSA. The chain couples TRBV7-2 to TRBJ2-3; D remains ambiguous. This clonotype originated in a man between 18 and 35 years old with active or convalescent COVID-19. Sequencing was done on a sample of peripheral blood. DNA for the CDR3: TGTGCCAGCAGCTCGTACAGTGTTTCTAGCACAGATACGCAGTATTTT. It yields the protein CASSSYSVSSTDTQYF.